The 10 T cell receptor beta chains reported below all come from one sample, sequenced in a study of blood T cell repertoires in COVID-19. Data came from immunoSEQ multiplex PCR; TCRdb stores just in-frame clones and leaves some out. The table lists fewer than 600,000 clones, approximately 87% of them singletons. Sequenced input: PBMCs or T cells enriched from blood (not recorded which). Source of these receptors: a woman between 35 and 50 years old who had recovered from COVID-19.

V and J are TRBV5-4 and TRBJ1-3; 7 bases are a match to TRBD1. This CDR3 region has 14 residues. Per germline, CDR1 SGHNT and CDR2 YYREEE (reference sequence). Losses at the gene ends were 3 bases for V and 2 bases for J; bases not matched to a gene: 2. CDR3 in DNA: TGTGCCAGCAGCTCGACAGGGACTGGAAACACCATATATTTT. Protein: CASSSTGTGNTIYF.

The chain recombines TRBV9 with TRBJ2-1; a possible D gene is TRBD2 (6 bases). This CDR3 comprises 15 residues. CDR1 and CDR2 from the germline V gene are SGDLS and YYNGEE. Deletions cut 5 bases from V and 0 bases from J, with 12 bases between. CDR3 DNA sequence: TGTGCCAGCAGGCGACTAGACAGCTCCTACAATGAGCAGTTCTTC. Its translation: CASRRLDSSYNEQFF.

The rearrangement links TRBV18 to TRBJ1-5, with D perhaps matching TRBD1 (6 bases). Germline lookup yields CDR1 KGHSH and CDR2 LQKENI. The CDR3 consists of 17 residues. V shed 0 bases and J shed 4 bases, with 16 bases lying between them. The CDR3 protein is CASSPPSGEVRNQPQHF. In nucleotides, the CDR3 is TGTGCCAGCTCACCACCGTCAGGGGAAGTAAGAAATCAGCCCCAGCATTTT.

In DNA form, the CDR3 reads TGTGCCAGCAGTGAAGCCCCAGGGTCGGGCTCCTATAATTCACCCCTCCACTTT. The encoded protein is CASSEAPGSGSYNSPLHF. The chain employs TRBV25-1 and TRBJ1-6; D possibly corresponds to TRBD1 (5 bases). The germline V gene encodes CDR1 MGHDK and CDR2 SYGVNS. The CDR3 runs to 18 residues. Trimming removed 2 bases at V and 0 bases at J, with 14 bases between. Drawing the rest from reference TRBV25-1 and TRBJ1-6, the complete variable domain is EADIYQTPRYLVIGTGKKITLECSQTMGHDKMYWYQQDPGMELHLIHYSYGVNSTEKGDLSSESTVSRIRTEHFPLTLESARPSHTSQYLCASSEAPGSGSYNSPLHFGNGTRLTVT.

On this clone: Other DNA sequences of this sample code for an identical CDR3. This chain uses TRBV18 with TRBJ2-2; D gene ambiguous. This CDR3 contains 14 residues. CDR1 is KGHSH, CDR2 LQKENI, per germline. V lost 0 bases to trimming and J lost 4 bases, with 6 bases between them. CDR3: CASSPPSVTGELFF. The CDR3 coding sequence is TGTGCCAGCTCACCACCGTCAGTCACCGGGGAGCTGTTTTTT.

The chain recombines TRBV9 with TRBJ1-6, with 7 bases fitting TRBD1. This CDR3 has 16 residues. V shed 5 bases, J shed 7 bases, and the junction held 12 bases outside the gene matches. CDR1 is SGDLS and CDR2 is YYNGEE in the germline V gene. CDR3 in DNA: TGTGCCAGCAGTATGAGAGGGGGCAGTATCAATTCACCCCTCCACTTT. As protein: CASSMRGGSINSPLHF.

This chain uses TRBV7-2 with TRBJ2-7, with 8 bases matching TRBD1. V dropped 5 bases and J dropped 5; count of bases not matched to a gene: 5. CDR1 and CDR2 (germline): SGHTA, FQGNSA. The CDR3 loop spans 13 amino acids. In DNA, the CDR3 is TGTGCCAGCAGCCGGACAGGGACGAACGAGCAGTACTTC. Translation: CASSRTGTNEQYF.

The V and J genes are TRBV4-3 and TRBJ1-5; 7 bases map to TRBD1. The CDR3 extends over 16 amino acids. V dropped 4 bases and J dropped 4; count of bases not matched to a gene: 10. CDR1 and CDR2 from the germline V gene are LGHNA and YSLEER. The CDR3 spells CASSRDRDSLNQPQHF. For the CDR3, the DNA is TGCGCCAGCAGCCGCGACCGGGACAGCCTTAATCAGCCCCAGCATTTT.

CDR3 sequence reads: CASSEGQGRGNQPQHF. DNA for the CDR3: TGTGCCAGCAGTGAAGGACAGGGGCGAGGCAATCAGCCCCAGCATTTT. J is TRBJ1-5 and V is TRBV6-1, with 8 bases aligning to TRBD1. Germline loops: CDR1 MNHNS, CDR2 SASEGT. This CDR3 has 16 residues. Trimming removed 1 base from V and 2 bases from J; junction bases left unmatched: 4.

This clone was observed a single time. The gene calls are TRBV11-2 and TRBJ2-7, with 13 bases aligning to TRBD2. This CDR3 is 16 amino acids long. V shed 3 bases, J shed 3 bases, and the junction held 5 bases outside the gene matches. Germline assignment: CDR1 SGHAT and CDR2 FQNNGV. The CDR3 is CASSFGLAGDLYEQYF. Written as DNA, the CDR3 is TGTGCCAGCAGCTTTGGACTAGCGGGAGACCTCTACGAGCAGTACTTC.